Reported below is one TCR beta chain. Its antigen is currently unknown. Sequencing used immunoSEQ multiplex PCR; TCRdb keeps in-frame clones, though not all of them. The table shows more than 45,000 clones, with roughly four fifths occurring only once. Looked up from germline, CDR1 is LGHNT and CDR2 is FRNRAP. The CDR3 is 13 residues long. Trimming removed 4 bases at V and 10 bases at J, with 13 bases between. These data originate in a study of memory CD4+ T cells and cytomegalovirus serostatus. The sort gate was single viable CD3+CD4+CD8-CD45RO+ cells for memory CD4+ T cells. Serum IgG to CMV pp150, pp28, p38 and p52 defined serostatus. Study-level points and caveats: A US-trained random forest predicted CMV serostatus with median AUC about 0.92. Of more than 150 reported CMV TCRbeta sequences, under 70 were found in memory CD4+ repertoires.

The sample was memory CD4+ T cells from blood. The clonotype originates from an adult in good health and CMV-seropositive. The chain couples TRBV12-5 to TRBJ1-4; tentatively, D is TRBD1 (6 bases). Written as DNA, the CDR3 is TGTGCTAGTGGTTCTCCGGGACATCCAAAACTGTTTTTT. Amino acids: CASGSPGHPKLFF.